These 18 T cell receptor beta chains came from one sample sequenced in a study of blood T cell repertoires in COVID-19 (TCRdb year 2020). Preparation of the library involved the immunoSEQ multiplex PCR assay. TCRdb holds this immuneACCESS table with in-frame rearrangements only. Some clones are missing; in checked studies, unresolved V genes explain under half, and the rest has no known cause. The sample includes approximately 300,000 clones, with nearly 90% observed a single time. Jointly, the top ten make up more than 0.85% of the sample. The sample was peripheral blood. These receptors came from a woman aged 40 to 50 with COVID-19, enrolled during active disease.

The chain recombines TRBV27 with TRBJ1-5; D is perhaps TRBD1 (5 bases). Germline CDR1 MNHEY, CDR2 SMNVEV (reference sequence). This CDR3 has 17 amino acids. V shed 2 bases and J shed 2 bases, with 16 bases lying between them. DNA of the CDR3: TGTGCCAGCAGTTTAACAGGACACAATTGGGGCAATCAGCCCCAGCATTTT. Its translation: CASSLTGHNWGNQPQHF.

The chain couples TRBV6-5 to TRBJ1-5, with D possibly matching TRBD1 (5 bases). The CDR3 contains 15 residues. CDR1 and CDR2 from the germline V gene are MNHEY and SVGAGI. Trimming took 7 bases from V and 4 from J, leaving 17 bases between them. For the CDR3, the DNA is TGTGCCAGCACTCCTAGACAGATTTGGAATCAGCCCCAGCATTTT. Translation: CASTPRQIWNQPQHF.

The CDR3 loop reads CASIEQGCSNQPQHF. CDR3 DNA: TGTGCCAGCATTGAACAGGGGTGTTCTAATCAGCCCCAGCATTTT. The J gene is TRBJ1-5, the V gene TRBV21-1; the table names TRBD1, a call not compared with the DNA. TRBV21-1 is classified as a pseudogene. This CDR3 region has 15 residues.

V and J are TRBV10-3 and TRBJ1-2; perhaps TRBD1 as D (6 bases). The V end lost 1 base, the J end lost 8 bases, and 8 bases lay between the germline ends. Germline-derived CDR1 and CDR2 are ENHRY and SYGVKD. CDR3 length: 12 amino acids. The CDR3 sequence: CAISEYREGYTF. The CDR3 DNA reads as TGTGCCATCAGTGAGTACAGGGAGGGCTACACCTTC.

This chain uses TRBV7-9 with TRBJ2-5; D call uncertain. This CDR3 has 15 amino acids. Trimming took 5 bases from V and 0 from J, leaving 13 bases between them. Germline V gene sequence: CDR1 SEHNR, CDR2 FQNEAQ (reference sequence). DNA of the CDR3: TGTGCCAGCAGCCCGCCCCAGGCCAACCAAGAGACCCAGTACTTC. Translated: CASSPPQANQETQYF.

This sequence joins TRBV10-3 and TRBJ1-5, with no clear D. With 0 bases removed from V and 15 bases from J, the gap between germline ends came to 18 bases. Germline CDR1 and CDR2: ENHRY and SYGVKD. The CDR3 sequence is 14 residues long. The CDR3 region is CAISESHAGKGRHF. CDR3 in DNA: TGTGCCATCAGTGAGTCGCATGCGGGGAAGGGAAGGCATTTT.

This rearrangement joins TRBV9 to TRBJ1-1; 12 bases match TRBD1. The CDR3 spans 17 residues. The germline CDR1 and CDR2 sequences are SGDLS and YYNGEE. V was clipped by 0 bases and J by 4 bases; unmatched bases: 7. CDR3 DNA sequence: TGTGCCAGCAGCGTAGATGGGACAGGGGGCGAGGTCACTGAAGCTTTCTTT. Residues: CASSVDGTGGEVTEAFF.

This CDR3 reads CSVELWTGTGYTEAFF. The CDR3 bases are TGCAGCGTTGAATTGTGGACAGGGACAGGGTACACTGAAGCTTTCTTT. V is TRBV29-1 and J is TRBJ1-1, with TRBD1 matching 9 bases. The CDR3 extends over 16 amino acids. V gave up 2 bases and J gave up 3 bases; unmatched junction bases: 10. In germline, CDR1 is SQVTM, CDR2 ANQGSEA.

The rearrangement joins TRBV5-1 to TRBJ1-1, with 10 nucleotides matching TRBD1. Germline CDR1 and CDR2: SGHRS and YFSETQ. Trimming removed 4 bases from V and 5 bases from J; junction bases left unmatched: 11. The CDR3 sequence is 16 residues long. CDR3 DNA sequence: TGCGCCAGCAGCCCGACCGGGACAGGGGCGGATACTGAAGCTTTCTTT. Translated: CASSPTGTGADTEAFF. Drawing the rest from reference TRBV5-1 and TRBJ1-1, the complete variable domain is KAGVTQTPRYLIKTRGQQVTLSCSPISGHRSVSWYQQTPGQGLQFLFEYFSETQRNKGNFPGRFSGRQFSNSRSEMNVSTLELGDSALYLCASSPTGTGADTEAFFGQGTRLTVV.

The sample holds one count of this clone. The chain uses TRBV19 and TRBJ2-7, with a weak D call TRBD1 (5 bases). CDR1 is LNHDA and CDR2 is SQIVND in the germline V gene (reference sequence). The CDR3 has 13 amino acids. The V end was cut by 5 bases, the J end by 6 bases, with 14 bases between. For the CDR3, the DNA is TGTGCCAGTAGTTCCCGGACAAGAGGCGAGCAGTACTTC. As protein: CASSSRTRGEQYF.

The chain links TRBV18 to TRBJ2-7, with TRBD2 matching over 12 bases. V lost 3 bases, J lost 1 base, and 4 bases stayed unmatched. CDR1 is KGHSH, CDR2 LQKENI, per germline. CDR3 length: 16 residues. The CDR3 nucleotides are TGTGCCAGCTCACCTCTAGCGGGAGGGGGATCCTACGAGCAGTACTTC. This encodes CASSPLAGGGSYEQYF.

The rearrangement links TRBV7-2 to TRBJ1-3; D not certain. The V and J ends lost 3 bases and 1 base respectively, with 16 bases between them. The CDR3 sequence is 17 residues long. Germline lookup yields CDR1 SGHTA and CDR2 FQGNSA. DNA of the CDR3: TGTGCCAGCAGCTTGTTCGGGTTGATCGGGTCTGGAAACACCATATATTTT. Encoded protein: CASSLFGLIGSGNTIYF.

This chain uses TRBV3-1 (or the pseudogene TRBV3-2) with TRBJ1-5; tentative D call: TRBD1 (5 bases). CDR3 length: 16 amino acids. V lost 1 base and J 7 bases, leaving 17 bases between the germline ends. Germline lookup yields CDR1 LGHDT and CDR2 YNNKEL (reference sequence). The CDR3 nucleotides read TGTGCCAGCAGCCAAGCCCCTCAGGGTGCAGGACAGCCCCAGCATTTT. It encodes CASSQAPQGAGQPQHF.

This chain connects TRBV7-2 to TRBJ1-5; 7 bases line up with TRBD1. Looked up from germline, CDR1 is SGHTA and CDR2 is FQGNSA. V shed 5 bases and J 6 bases; nucleotides not matched to a gene: 10. The CDR3 sequence is 15 residues long. The CDR3 DNA is TGTGCCAGCAGCGCCCGACAGGGTACGGGTCAGCCCCAGCATTTT. As protein: CASSARQGTGQPQHF.

V is TRBV7-9 and J is TRBJ2-1, with 10 nucleotides matching TRBD1. The CDR3 has 16 residues. The J segment lost 5 bases and the V segment lost 5 bases, leaving 9 bases of the junction unmatched. In germline, CDR1 is SEHNR, CDR2 FQNEAQ (reference sequence). CDR3 DNA: TGTGCCAGCAGCACCGCGACAGGGGGCCTTGACAATGAGCAGTTCTTC. It encodes CASSTATGGLDNEQFF.

The chain joins TRBV27 to TRBJ2-1, with D tentatively TRBD2 (5 bases). V lost 4 bases, J lost 3 bases, and 19 bases lay in between. The CDR3 has 17 amino acids. Germline V CDR1 and CDR2: MNHEY, SMNVEV (reference sequence). Here the CDR3 reads CASSSLGRDRFYNEQFF. CDR3 in DNA: TGTGCCAGCAGTTCACTCGGACGGGATCGATTCTACAATGAGCAGTTCTTC.

The rearrangement uses TRBV7-2 and TRBJ2-3; possible D gene TRBD2, 6 bases. Germline lookup yields CDR1 SGHTA and CDR2 FQGNSA. The V end lost 5 bases, the J end lost 6 bases, and 21 bases lay between the germline ends. This CDR3 has 16 residues. CDR3 region: CASSPITGELKDTQYF. In DNA, the CDR3 is TGTGCCAGCAGCCCCATAACGGGAGAGTTGAAGGATACGCAGTATTTT.

The chain links TRBV5-1 to TRBJ2-3; the D gene is possibly TRBD2 (5 bases). Between the trimmed V and J ends, which lost 3 bases and 0 bases, there was a span of 11 bases. The CDR3 runs 15 residues. Germline CDR1 SGHRS, CDR2 YFSETQ. CDR3 amino acids: CASSSGLLSTDTQYF. The CDR3 DNA follows: TGCGCCAGCAGCTCAGGACTTCTTAGCACAGATACGCAGTATTTT.